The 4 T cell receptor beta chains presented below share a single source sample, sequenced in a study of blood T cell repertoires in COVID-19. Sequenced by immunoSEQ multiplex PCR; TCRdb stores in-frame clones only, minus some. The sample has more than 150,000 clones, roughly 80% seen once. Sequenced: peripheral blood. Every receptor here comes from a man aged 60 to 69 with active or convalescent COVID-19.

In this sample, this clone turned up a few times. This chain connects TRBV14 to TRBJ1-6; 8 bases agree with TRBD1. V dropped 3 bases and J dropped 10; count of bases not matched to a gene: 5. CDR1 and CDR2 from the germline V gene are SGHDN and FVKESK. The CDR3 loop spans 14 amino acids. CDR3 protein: CASSQRTGLSPLHF. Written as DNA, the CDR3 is TGTGCCAGCAGCCAGAGGACAGGGTTATCACCCCTCCACTTT.

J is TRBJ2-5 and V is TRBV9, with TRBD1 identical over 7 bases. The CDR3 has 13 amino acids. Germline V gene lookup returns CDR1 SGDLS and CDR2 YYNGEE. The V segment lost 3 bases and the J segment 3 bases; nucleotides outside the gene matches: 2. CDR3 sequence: CASSGGTEETQYF. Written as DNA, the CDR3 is TGTGCCAGCAGCGGGGGGACAGAAGAGACCCAGTACTTC.

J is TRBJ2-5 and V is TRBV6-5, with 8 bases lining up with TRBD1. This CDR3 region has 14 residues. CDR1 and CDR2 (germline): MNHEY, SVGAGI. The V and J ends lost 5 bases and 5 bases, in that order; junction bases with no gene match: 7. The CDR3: CASSRTGPGETQYF. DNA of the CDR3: TGTGCCAGCAGTCGGACAGGGCCGGGGGAGACCCAGTACTTC.

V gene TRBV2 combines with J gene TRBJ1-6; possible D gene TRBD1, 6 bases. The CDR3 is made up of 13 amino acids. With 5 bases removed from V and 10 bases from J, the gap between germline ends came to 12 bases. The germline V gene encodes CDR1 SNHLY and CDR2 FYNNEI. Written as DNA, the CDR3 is TGTGCCAGCAGTTACAGGGAGAGCTCACCCCTCCACTTT. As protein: CASSYRESSPLHF.